The 3 T cell receptor beta chains listed next were all sequenced from one sample in a study of blood T cell repertoires in COVID-19. Assay: immunoSEQ multiplex PCR; the TCRdb copy retains only in-frame clones and omits some. This table has 100,000 to 110,000 clones, roughly 79% appearing once. Material: peripheral blood. The receptor source for this set is a man in his 70s with active or convalescent COVID-19.

The rearrangement uses TRBV7-2 and TRBJ2-5, with TRBD2 identical over 9 bases. This CDR3 comprises 16 residues. Germline trimming cut 3 bases from V and 2 bases from J; bases unmatched to any gene: 7. Germline V gene data show CDR1 as SGHTA and CDR2 as FQGNSA. The CDR3: CASSFLAGAAQETQYF. The CDR3 bases are TGTGCCAGCAGCTTCTTAGCGGGGGCCGCTCAAGAGACCCAGTACTTC.

The chain combines TRBV7-6 with TRBJ2-7, with 8 bases matching TRBD1. Per the germline V gene, CDR1 is SGHVS and CDR2 is FNYEAQ. Trimming removed 5 bases from V and 5 bases from J; junction bases left unmatched: 8. This CDR3 contains 14 residues. In DNA form, the CDR3 reads TGTGCCAGCAGCATCGACAGGGGCGACCACGAGCAGTACTTC. Translated, it gives CASSIDRGDHEQYF.

The rearrangement links TRBV30 to TRBJ1-5; D remains ambiguous. CDR1 is GTSNPN, CDR2 SVGIG, per germline (reference sequence). This CDR3 region has 14 residues. V lost 0 bases to trimming and J lost 8 bases, with 14 bases between them. The CDR3 DNA follows: TGTGCCTGGAGTGTACGTCCGGGATTGGAGCCCCAGCATTTT. It codes for CAWSVRPGLEPQHF.